A selection of T cell receptor beta chains follows, all from one sample in a study of T cell clusters in autoimmune cytopenias. TCRdb re-called the multiplex PCR reads; every CDR3 protein appears as one record, without DNA. The table lists over 7,500 distinct CDR3 sequences. Sample: peripheral blood. The receptor source for this set is a human donor with an autoimmune cytopenia or autoimmune hepatitis (not recorded which). Both conserved end residues are part of each CDR3. Clone sizes are given selectively: once, few, many, or a class where the clone is expanded.

j_call clone_size v_call cdr3_aa
TRBJ1-2 medium-sized TRBV19 CASSRTGAYGYTF
TRBJ1-1 - TRBV12-3/TRBV12-4 CASSDPPNTEAFF
TRBJ1-4 medium-sized TRBV30 CAWSVQGNEKLFF
TRBJ2-2 medium-sized TRBV12-3/TRBV12-4 CASSTPRLAGGRNTGELFF
TRBJ1-2 medium-sized TRBV6-5 CASRTGGYGYTF
TRBJ2-7 - TRBV5-1 CASSSRFTGGEQYF
TRBJ2-2 medium-sized TRBV19 CASLGRGIAGELFF
TRBJ1-5 - TRBV12-3/TRBV12-4 CASKYSNQPQHF
TRBJ1-5 - TRBV30 CAWSSQGNQPQHF
TRBJ2-2 medium-sized TRBV30 CAWSVLGGNTGELFF
TRBJ2-7 medium-sized TRBV15 CATSIDSPTYEQYF
TRBJ2-7 - TRBV20-1 CSARDTVGPYEQYF
TRBJ2-5 medium-sized TRBV5-6 CASSLRLKETQYF
TRBJ2-1 medium-sized TRBV12-3/TRBV12-4 CASSHRQREGNEQFF
TRBJ1-5 - TRBV30 CAWRGQGAWQPQHF
TRBJ2-5 - TRBV6-2/TRBV6-3 CASRRTAEETQYF